This T cell receptor (beta chain) was observed in a study of blood T cells in healthy people across ages. Sample-barcoded 5' priming and a J-beta primer mix drove a second PCR of about 6 to 11 cycles. TCRdb re-analysed the 5' RACE reads in MiXCR, keeping a single row per CDR3 protein. Of just under 900,000 distinct CDR3 sequences in the sample, around 28% were seen once. Study findings and constraints: The diversity estimates, figures obtained from one million T cells, were considered underestimates. Naive T cell percentage by flow cytometry tracked strongly with beta diversity.

On this clonotype itself: Its antigen is currently unknown.

V shed 3 bases and J shed 4 bases, with 12 bases lying between them. CDR1 and CDR2 (germline): LNHDA, SQIVND (reference sequence). The CDR3 extends over 14 amino acids. Material for sequencing was blood. The TCR was taken from a woman at least 80 years old in good health. The rearrangement joins TRBV19 to TRBJ1-1, with D tentatively TRBD1 (5 bases). CDR3 DNA: TGTGCCAGTAGTATCAGTGCCGGGGGCACTGAAGCTTTCTTT. It codes for CASSISAGGTEAFF.